The 17 T cell receptor beta chains below were found in one sample sequenced in a study of human T cells and chemical hapten exposure. TCRdb processed the RACE reads anew with MiXCR; each CDR3 protein has one entry. The sample yields around 120,000 distinct CDR3 sequences, 9.5% to 13% seen once. Sample time point: patch test 1, 2 weeks after DPC sensitization. Treatment of the sample: therapeutic diphenylcyclopropenone sensitization with weekly scalp DPC. The source material was whole blood, sampled in connection with sensitization to the hapten diphenylcyclopropenone (DPC). These receptors were taken from a woman in her fifties or sixties with alopecia areata. Some clones in this sample may be carry-over from other donors' samples.

This chain links TRBV7-8 with TRBJ1-1; no clear D gene. CDR3 length: 13 residues. Germline assignment: CDR1 SGHVS and CDR2 FQNEAQ. Trimming stripped 4 bases from V and 1 base from J, with 7 bases between. CDR3 in DNA: TGTGCCAGCAGCTCCCTCCCGAACACTGAAGCTTTCTTT. This sequence encodes CASSSLPNTEAFF.

V and J are TRBV27 and TRBJ1-1; maybe TRBD1 (6 bases). The CDR3 contains 14 residues. V lost 5 bases to trimming and J lost 1 base, with 11 bases between them. Germline V gene data show CDR1 as MNHEY and CDR2 as SMNVEV (reference sequence). CDR3 loop: CASSGRDTNTEAFF. CDR3 in DNA: TGTGCCAGCAGTGGGCGGGACACGAACACTGAAGCTTTCTTT.

This clonotype has ten or more counts. The chain carries TRBV9 and TRBJ1-2; D not certain. CDR3 length equals 15 residues. V lost 2 bases and J lost 8, with 19 bases in between. CDR1 SGDLS and CDR2 YYNGEE come from the germline V gene. This CDR3 is CASSVLTSASRGYTF. CDR3 DNA sequence: TGTGCCAGCAGCGTCCTAACATCCGCGTCTAGAGGCTACACCTTC.

The gene calls are TRBV14 and TRBJ1-1; D may be TRBD1 (6 bases). V was trimmed by 3 bases and J by 4 bases, leaving 15 bases between them. The CDR3 totals 15 residues. Germline V gene data show CDR1 as SGHDN and CDR2 as FVKESK. The CDR3 loop is CASSQGTPRFTEAFF. The CDR3 nucleotides read TGTGCCAGCAGCCAGGGGACACCCAGGTTCACTGAAGCTTTCTTT.

There are a few counts of this clonotype. The chain recombines TRBV24-1 with TRBJ2-1; a weak D match, TRBD2 (5 bases). The CDR3 spans 15 residues. CDR1 and CDR2 from the germline V gene are KGHDR and SFDVKD. Trimming shortened V by 4 bases and J by 1 base, and 10 bases separated the two germline ends. CDR3 in amino acids: CATSEAPGSYNEQFF. Written as DNA, the CDR3 is TGTGCCACCAGTGAGGCGCCGGGATCCTACAATGAGCAGTTCTTC.

The V gene is TRBV28, the J gene TRBJ1-2, with 10 bases lining up with TRBD1. The CDR3 is 15 residues long. V was pared by 6 bases and J by 5 bases, with 9 bases of the junction left unmatched. The germline CDR1 and CDR2 sequences are MDHEN and SYDVKM. CDR3: CASSSLGTGEYGYTF. The CDR3 DNA reads TGTGCCAGCAGCTCGTTGGGGACAGGGGAATATGGCTACACCTTC.

Only a few counts were recorded for this clonotype. The J gene is TRBJ2-3, the V gene TRBV28, with D perhaps TRBD2 (6 bases). Per germline, CDR1 MDHEN and CDR2 SYDVKM. This CDR3 spans 14 amino acids. The V and J ends lost 2 bases and 5 bases respectively, with 11 bases between them. CDR3 sequence: CASSLRRGKDTQYF. In nucleotides, the CDR3 is TGTGCCAGCAGTTTAAGGCGGGGCAAAGATACGCAGTATTTT. Combining the CDR3 with reference TRBV28 and TRBJ2-3 gives the whole variable domain DVKVTQSSRYLVKRTGEKVFLECVQDMDHENMFWYRQDPGLGLRLIYFSYDVKMKEKGDIPEGYSVSREKKERFSLILESASTNQTSMYLCASSLRRGKDTQYFGPGTRLTVL.

The rearrangement links TRBV28 to TRBJ1-5; D uncertain. The germline V and J ends were trimmed by 5 bases and 5 bases, with 10 bases remaining between them. CDR3 length: 13 amino acids. Per germline, CDR1 MDHEN and CDR2 SYDVKM. The CDR3 sequence is CASSRSWDQPQHF. CDR3 DNA: TGTGCCAGCAGTCGAAGTTGGGATCAGCCCCAGCATTTT.

This clonotype was counted at least ten times. This chain connects TRBV11-3 to TRBJ2-2, with TRBD1 matching 10 bases. The germline gives CDR1 SGHNT, CDR2 YENEEA. The junction had 7 bases not matched to a gene; V was cut back by 5 bases and J by 7 bases. There are 15 residues in the CDR3. The CDR3 coding sequence is TGTGCCAGCAGCCTAAGGGGACAGGGGATCGGGGAGCTGTTTTTT. Its protein product is CASSLRGQGIGELFF. The full variable domain, with the rest looked up from reference TRBV11-3 and TRBJ2-2, is EAGVVQSPRYKIIEKKQPVAFWCNPISGHNTLYWYLQNLGQGPELLIRYENEEAVDDSQLPKDRFSAERLKGVDSTLKIQPAELGDSAVYLCASSLRGQGIGELFFGEGSRLTVL.

This clonotype was counted ten times or more. The chain links TRBV10-2 to TRBJ2-3; D is possibly TRBD2 (6 bases). CDR3 length: 13 amino acids. The V end was cut by 6 bases, the J end by 6 bases, with 13 bases between. CDR1 and CDR2 (germline): WSHSY, SAAADI. The chain's CDR3 is CASRTGGTDTQYF. DNA for the CDR3: TGCGCCAGCAGGACTGGGGGGACTGATACGCAGTATTTT.

This clonotype appeared many times. The chain uses TRBV3-1 and TRBJ1-6, with TRBD1 identical over 10 bases. This CDR3 has 21 residues. V gave up 3 bases and J gave up 6 bases; unmatched junction bases: 20. Germline CDR1 and CDR2: LGHDT and YNNKEL (reference sequence). The CDR3 DNA reads as TGTGCCAGCAGCCACCTTAGAGGGTGGGACAGGGGTCAATCTCCTAATTCACCCCTCCACTTT. This translates into CASSHLRGWDRGQSPNSPLHF.

There are a few counts of this clonotype. The chain has TRBV18 and TRBJ1-1, with TRBD1 as a possible D gene (5 bases). This CDR3 is 15 amino acids long. Trimming removed 3 bases from V and 2 bases from J, with 13 bases in between. The germline V gene has CDR1 KGHSH and CDR2 LQKENI. For the CDR3, the DNA is TGTGCCAGCTCACCGCTGAGAGGGGATAACACTGAAGCTTTCTTT. Translating it yields CASSPLRGDNTEAFF.

This clonotype was seen ten or more times. The chain couples TRBV24-1 to TRBJ2-1, with 9 positions matching TRBD2. From germline, CDR1 is KGHDR and CDR2 SFDVKD. There are 15 residues in the CDR3. V shed 6 bases, J shed 3 bases, and the junction held 5 bases outside the gene matches. DNA for the CDR3: TGTGCCACCAGTCCTAGCGGGACCTTCTACAATGAGCAGTTCTTC. It specifies CATSPSGTFYNEQFF.

The J gene is TRBJ1-2, the V gene TRBV11-2, with D possibly being TRBD1 (6 bases). Trimming removed 5 bases at V and 2 bases at J, with 9 bases between. This CDR3 contains 13 residues. The germline V gene encodes CDR1 SGHAT and CDR2 FQNNGV. As DNA, the CDR3 is TGTGCCAGCAGCCAGGACAGCAACTATGGCTACACCTTC. Its protein product is CASSQDSNYGYTF.

There are a few counts of this clonotype. The chain carries TRBV27 and TRBJ2-3, with 7 bases lining up with TRBD2. This CDR3 is built from 15 residues. V was pared by 5 bases and J by 5 bases, with 10 bases of the junction left unmatched. Germline CDR1 is MNHEY and CDR2 is SMNVEV (reference sequence). The CDR3 DNA reads as TGTGCCAGCAGTAAGCGGGGTCGAGGGAGAGATACGCAGTATTTT. Translated, it gives CASSKRGRGRDTQYF.

This clonotype was counted many times. The chain combines TRBV6-5 with TRBJ1-4; perhaps TRBD1 as D (6 bases). Trimming pared 2 bases from V and 7 bases from J, leaving 14 bases between. The CDR3 contains 15 residues. The germline gives CDR1 MNHEY, CDR2 SVGAGI. As DNA, the CDR3 is TGTGCCAGCAGTTACCAGGGGAGGGGCGGTGAAAAACTGTTTTTT. Translated, it gives CASSYQGRGGEKLFF.

As regards this clonotype: An end of the junction does not agree with germline; a read error may underlie this. V gene TRBV7-7 combines with J gene TRBJ2-3, with D uncertain. This CDR3 region has 15 residues. Germline V gives CDR1 SSHAT, CDR2 FNYEAQ (reference sequence). The chain's CDR3 is CASSLGLASTDTQYF. The CDR3 DNA reads TGTGCTAGCAGCTTAGGGTTAGCATCCACAGATACGCAGTATTTT.